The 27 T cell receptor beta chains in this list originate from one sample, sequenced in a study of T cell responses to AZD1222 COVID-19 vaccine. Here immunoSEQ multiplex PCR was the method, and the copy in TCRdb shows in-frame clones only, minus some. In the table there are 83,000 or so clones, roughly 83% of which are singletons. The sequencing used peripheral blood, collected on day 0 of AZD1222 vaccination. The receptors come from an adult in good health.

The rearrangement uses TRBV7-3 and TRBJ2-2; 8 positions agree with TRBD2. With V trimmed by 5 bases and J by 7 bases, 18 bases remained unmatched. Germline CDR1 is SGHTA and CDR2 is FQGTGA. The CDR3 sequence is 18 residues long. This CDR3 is CASSPQLSGLALGGELFF. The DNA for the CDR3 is TGTGCCAGCAGCCCACAGTTGAGTGGACTAGCTTTGGGCGGGGAGCTGTTTTTT.

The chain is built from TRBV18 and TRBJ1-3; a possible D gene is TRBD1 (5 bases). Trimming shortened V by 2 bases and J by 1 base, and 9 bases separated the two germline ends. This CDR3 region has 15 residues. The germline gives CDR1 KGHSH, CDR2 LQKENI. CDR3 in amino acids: CASSPKGASGNTIYF. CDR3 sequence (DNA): TGTGCCAGCTCACCAAAAGGGGCGTCTGGAAACACCATATATTTT.

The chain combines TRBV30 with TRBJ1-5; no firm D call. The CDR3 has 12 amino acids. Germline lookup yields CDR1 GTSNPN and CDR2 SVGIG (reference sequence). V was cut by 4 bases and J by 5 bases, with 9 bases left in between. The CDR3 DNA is TGTGCCTGGAATTCGTTGGATCAGCCCCAGCATTTT. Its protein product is CAWNSLDQPQHF.

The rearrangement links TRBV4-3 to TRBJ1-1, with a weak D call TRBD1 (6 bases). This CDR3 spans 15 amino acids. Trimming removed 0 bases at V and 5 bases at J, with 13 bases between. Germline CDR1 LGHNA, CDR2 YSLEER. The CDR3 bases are TGCGCCAGCAGCCAAGAAAAGGGGGGGCGGACTGAAGCTTTCTTT. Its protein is CASSQEKGGRTEAFF.

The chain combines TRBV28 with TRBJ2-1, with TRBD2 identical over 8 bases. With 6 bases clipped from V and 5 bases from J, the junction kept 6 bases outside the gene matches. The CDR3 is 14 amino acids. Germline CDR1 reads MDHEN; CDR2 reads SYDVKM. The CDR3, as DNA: TGTGCCAGCAGGCCGGGACTAGGTAACAATGAGCAGTTCTTC. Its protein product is CASRPGLGNNEQFF.

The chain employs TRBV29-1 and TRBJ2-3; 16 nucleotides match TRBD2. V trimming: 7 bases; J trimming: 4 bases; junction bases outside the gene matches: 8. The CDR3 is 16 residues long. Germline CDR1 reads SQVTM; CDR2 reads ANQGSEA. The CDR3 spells CSGSTGLAGGADTQYF. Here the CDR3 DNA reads TGCAGCGGTTCCACGGGACTAGCGGGAGGGGCAGATACGCAGTATTTT.

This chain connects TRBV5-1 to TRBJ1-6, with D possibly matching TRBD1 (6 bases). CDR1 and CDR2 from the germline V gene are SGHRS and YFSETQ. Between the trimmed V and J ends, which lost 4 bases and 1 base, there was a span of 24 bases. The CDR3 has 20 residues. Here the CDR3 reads CASSLSGVLGRGSYNSPLHF. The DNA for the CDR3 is TGCGCCAGCAGCCTGTCAGGGGTCTTGGGGCGTGGGTCCTATAATTCACCCCTCCACTTT.

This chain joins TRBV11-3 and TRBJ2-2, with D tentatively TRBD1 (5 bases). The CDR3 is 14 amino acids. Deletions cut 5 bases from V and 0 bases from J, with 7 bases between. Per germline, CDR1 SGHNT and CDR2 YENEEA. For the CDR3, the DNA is TGTGCCAGCAGCCCGGACACGAACACCGGGGAGCTGTTTTTT. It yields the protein CASSPDTNTGELFF.

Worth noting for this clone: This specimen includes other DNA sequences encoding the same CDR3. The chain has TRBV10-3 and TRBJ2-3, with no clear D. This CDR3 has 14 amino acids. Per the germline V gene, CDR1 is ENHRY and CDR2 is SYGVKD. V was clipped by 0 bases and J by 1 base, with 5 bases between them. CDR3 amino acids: CAISESPGTDTQYF. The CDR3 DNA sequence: TGTGCCATCAGTGAGTCTCCAGGCACAGATACGCAGTATTTT.

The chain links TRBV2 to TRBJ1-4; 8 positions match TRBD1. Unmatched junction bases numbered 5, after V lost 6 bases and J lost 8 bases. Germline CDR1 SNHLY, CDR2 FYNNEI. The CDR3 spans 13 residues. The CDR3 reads CASRLRQGEKLFF. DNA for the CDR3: TGTGCCAGCAGACTCCGACAGGGGGAAAAACTGTTTTTT.

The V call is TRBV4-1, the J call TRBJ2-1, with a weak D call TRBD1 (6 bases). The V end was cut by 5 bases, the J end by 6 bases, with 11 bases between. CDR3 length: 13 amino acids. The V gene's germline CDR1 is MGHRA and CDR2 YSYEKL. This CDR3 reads CASSTTGFNEQFF. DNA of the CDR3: TGCGCCAGCAGCACCACAGGGTTCAATGAGCAGTTCTTC.

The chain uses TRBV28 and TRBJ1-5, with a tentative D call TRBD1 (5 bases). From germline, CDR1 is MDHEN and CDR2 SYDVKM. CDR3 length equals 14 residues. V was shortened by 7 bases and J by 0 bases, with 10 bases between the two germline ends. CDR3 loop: CASTMTDSNQPQHF. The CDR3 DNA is TGTGCCAGCACGATGACAGATAGCAATCAGCCCCAGCATTTT.

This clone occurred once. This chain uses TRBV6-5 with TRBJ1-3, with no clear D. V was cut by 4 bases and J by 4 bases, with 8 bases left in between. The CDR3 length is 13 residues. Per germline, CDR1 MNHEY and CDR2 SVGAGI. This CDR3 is CASSFDGGNTIYF. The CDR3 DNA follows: TGTGCCAGCAGTTTTGACGGAGGAAACACCATATATTTT.

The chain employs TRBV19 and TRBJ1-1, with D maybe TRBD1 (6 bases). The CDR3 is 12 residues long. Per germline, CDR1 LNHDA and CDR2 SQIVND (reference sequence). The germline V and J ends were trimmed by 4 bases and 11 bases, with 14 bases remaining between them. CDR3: CASSTGVKEAFF. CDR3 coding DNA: TGTGCCAGTAGTACAGGGGTAAAGGAGGCTTTCTTT.

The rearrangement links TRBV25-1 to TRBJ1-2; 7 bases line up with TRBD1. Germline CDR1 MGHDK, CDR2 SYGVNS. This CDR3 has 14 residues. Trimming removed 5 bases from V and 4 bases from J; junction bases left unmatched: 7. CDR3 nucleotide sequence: TGTGCCAGCAGTAGATCGGGACAGAGCTATGGCTACACCTTC. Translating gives CASSRSGQSYGYTF.

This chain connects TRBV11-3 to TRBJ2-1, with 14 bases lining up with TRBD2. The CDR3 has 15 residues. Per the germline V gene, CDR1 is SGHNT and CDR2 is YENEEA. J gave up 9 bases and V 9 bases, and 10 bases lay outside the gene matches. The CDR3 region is CASTDGTSGGGEQFF. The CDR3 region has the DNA TGTGCCAGTACTGACGGGACTAGCGGGGGAGGTGAGCAGTTCTTC.

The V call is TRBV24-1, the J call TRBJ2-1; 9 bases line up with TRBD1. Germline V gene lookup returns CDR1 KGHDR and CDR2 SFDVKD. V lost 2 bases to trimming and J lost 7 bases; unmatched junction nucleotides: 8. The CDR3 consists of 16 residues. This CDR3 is CATSDSTGTGINEQFF. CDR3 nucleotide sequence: TGTGCCACCAGTGATTCGACCGGGACAGGGATTAATGAGCAGTTCTTC.

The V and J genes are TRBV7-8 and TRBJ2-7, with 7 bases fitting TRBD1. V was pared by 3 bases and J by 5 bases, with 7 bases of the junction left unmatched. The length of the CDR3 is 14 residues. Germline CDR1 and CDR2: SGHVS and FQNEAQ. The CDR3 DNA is TGTGCCAGCAGCTTGCTAGGGGGCGTCGACGAGCAGTACTTC. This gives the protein CASSLLGGVDEQYF.

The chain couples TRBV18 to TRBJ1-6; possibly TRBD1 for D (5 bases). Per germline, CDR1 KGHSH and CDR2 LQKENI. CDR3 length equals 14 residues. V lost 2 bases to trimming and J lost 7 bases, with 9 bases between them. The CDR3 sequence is CASSPGALNSPLHF. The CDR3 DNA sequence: TGTGCCAGCTCACCAGGGGCCCTCAATTCACCCCTCCACTTT. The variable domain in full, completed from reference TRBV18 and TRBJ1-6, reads NAGVMQNPRHLVRRRGQEARLRCSPMKGHSHVYWYRQLPEEGLKFMVYLQKENIIDESGMPKERFSAEFPKEGPSILRIQQVVRGDSAAYFCASSPGALNSPLHFGNGTRLTVT.

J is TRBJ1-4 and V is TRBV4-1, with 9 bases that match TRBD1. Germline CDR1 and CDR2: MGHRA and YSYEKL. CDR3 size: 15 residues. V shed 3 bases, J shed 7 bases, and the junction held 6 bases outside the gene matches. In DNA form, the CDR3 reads TGCGCCAGCAGCCAGCTGTGGACAGGGGCTGAAAAACTGTTTTTT. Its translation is CASSQLWTGAEKLFF.

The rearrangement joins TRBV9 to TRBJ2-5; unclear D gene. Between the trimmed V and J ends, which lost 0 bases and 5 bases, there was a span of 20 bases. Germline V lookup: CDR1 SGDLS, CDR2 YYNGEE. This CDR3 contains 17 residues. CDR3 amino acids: CASSVGNSWTADETQYF. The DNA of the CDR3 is TGTGCCAGCAGCGTAGGAAATAGTTGGACCGCTGACGAGACCCAGTACTTC.

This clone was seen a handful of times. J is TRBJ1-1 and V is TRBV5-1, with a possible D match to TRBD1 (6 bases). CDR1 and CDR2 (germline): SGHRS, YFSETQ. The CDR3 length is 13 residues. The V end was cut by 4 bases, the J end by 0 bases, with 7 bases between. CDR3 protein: CASSRTVNTEAFF. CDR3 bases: TGCGCCAGCAGCAGGACAGTGAACACTGAAGCTTTCTTT.

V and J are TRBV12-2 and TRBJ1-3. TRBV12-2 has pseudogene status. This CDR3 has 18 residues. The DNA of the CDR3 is TGTGCAAGTCGCTTAGCGTTGTTAGAGTTACCCTCTGGAAACACCATATATTTT. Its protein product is CASRLALLELPSGNTIYF.

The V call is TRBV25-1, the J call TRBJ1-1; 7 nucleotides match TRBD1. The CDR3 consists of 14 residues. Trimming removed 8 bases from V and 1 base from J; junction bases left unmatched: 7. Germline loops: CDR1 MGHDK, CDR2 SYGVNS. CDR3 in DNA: TGTGCCAGCCAAAAGGACAGGACGAACACTGAAGCTTTCTTT. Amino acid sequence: CASQKDRTNTEAFF. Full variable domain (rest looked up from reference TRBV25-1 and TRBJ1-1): EADIYQTPRYLVIGTGKKITLECSQTMGHDKMYWYQQDPGMELHLIHYSYGVNSTEKGDLSSESTVSRIRTEHFPLTLESARPSHTSQYLCASQKDRTNTEAFFGQGTRLTVV.

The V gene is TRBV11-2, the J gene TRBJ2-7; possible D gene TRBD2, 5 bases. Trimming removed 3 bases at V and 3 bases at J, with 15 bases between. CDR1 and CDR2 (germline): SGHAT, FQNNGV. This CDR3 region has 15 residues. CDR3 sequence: CASSFVDSPLYEQYF. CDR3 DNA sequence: TGTGCCAGCAGCTTCGTGGACTCGCCCCTCTACGAGCAGTACTTC.

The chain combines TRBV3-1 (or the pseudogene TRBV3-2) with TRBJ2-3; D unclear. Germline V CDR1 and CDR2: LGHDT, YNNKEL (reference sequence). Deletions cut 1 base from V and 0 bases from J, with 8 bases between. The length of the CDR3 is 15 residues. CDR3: CASSQVVYSTDTQYF. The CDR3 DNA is TGTGCCAGCAGCCAAGTTGTCTACAGCACAGATACGCAGTATTTT.

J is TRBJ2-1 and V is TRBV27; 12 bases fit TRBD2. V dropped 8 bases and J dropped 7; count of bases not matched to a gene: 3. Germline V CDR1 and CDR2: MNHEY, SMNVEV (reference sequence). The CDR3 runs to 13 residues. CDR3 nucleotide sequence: TGTGCCAGCGGACTAGCGGGATGGAATGAGCAGTTCTTC. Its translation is CASGLAGWNEQFF.